These T cell receptor beta chains were read from a single sample in a study of beta chain features in type 1 diabetes. The repertoire was sequenced with immunoSEQ multiplex PCR; TCRdb's copy has only in-frame clones and lacks some. Counted here are tens of thousands of clones, approximately 57% occurring once; the ten biggest clones make up 0.37%. Source material: stem cell memory CD4+ T cells from blood. Every receptor here comes from a man younger than 35 with type 1 diabetes. Both conserved end residues are part of each CDR3. The D gene is left open where the match is weak. Part of the rows lack a size; the others show once, few, many or a class for expanded clones.

CDR3aa,CDR3nt,abundance,j_gene,d_gene,v_gene
CASSSWAGLVDTQYF,TGCGCCAGCAGCAGCTGGGCAGGGCTCGTAGATACGCAGTATTTT,NA,TRBJ2-3,NA,TRBV5-1
CASSFLGQGNQPQHF,TGTGCCAGCAGTTTTCTGGGACAGGGTAATCAGCCCCAGCATTTT,NA,TRBJ1-5,TRBD1,TRBV27
CASSPTGATDTQYF,TGTGCCAGCTCACCGACGGGAGCCACAGATACGCAGTATTTT,once,TRBJ2-3,NA,TRBV18
CASSFHGVTEAFF,TGTGCCAGCAGTTTCCACGGGGTTACTGAAGCTTTCTTT,NA,TRBJ1-1,NA,TRBV27
CASSGVGQPRPYEQYF,TGTGCCAGCAGTGGGGTTGGACAGCCGCGGCCATACGAGCAGTACTTC,NA,TRBJ2-7,NA,TRBV28
CASSADGQVVGTF,TGCGCCAGCAGCGCGGACGGACAAGTAGTGGGTACCTTC,NA,TRBJ1-2,NA,TRBV5-1
CASKPTGSNQPQHF,TGTGCCAGTAAACCGACAGGGAGCAATCAGCCCCAGCATTTT,NA,TRBJ1-5,TRBD1,TRBV19
CAISAGDSNQPQHF,TGTGCCATCAGTGCCGGGGATAGCAATCAGCCCCAGCATTTT,NA,TRBJ1-5,NA,TRBV10-3
CASSQRTDTQYF,TGTGCCAGCAGCCAGCGGACAGATACGCAGTATTTT,NA,TRBJ2-3,NA,TRBV7-6
CASSFFAGYDSPLHF,TGTGCCAGCAGTTTTTTTGCCGGTTACGATTCACCCCTCCACTTT,NA,TRBJ1-6,NA,TRBV28
CSVAAHSGQLNLEAFF,TGCAGCGTTGCCGCACACTCAGGACAGTTAAACCTTGAAGCTTTCTTT,few,TRBJ1-1,NA,TRBV29-1
CASSLAALRLNEAFF,TGTGCCAGCAGCTTAGCCGCTCTCCGGTTGAATGAAGCTTTCTTT,NA,TRBJ1-1,NA,TRBV7-2
CASSLWESGQSYEQYF,TGCGCCAGCAGCTTGTGGGAATCGGGACAGAGCTACGAGCAGTACTTC,NA,TRBJ2-7,TRBD1,TRBV5-1
CASREWGQGHNQPQHF,TGTGCCAGCAGGGAGTGGGGACAGGGCCACAATCAGCCCCAGCATTTT,NA,TRBJ1-5,TRBD1,TRBV27
CASRGIRSGSAEAFF,TGCGCCAGCAGAGGGATCCGATCGGGATCGGCTGAAGCTTTCTTT,NA,TRBJ1-1,NA,TRBV5-1
CATSRDRNTEAFF,TGTGCCACCAGCAGAGACAGGAACACTGAAGCTTTCTTT,NA,TRBJ1-1,NA,TRBV15
CASSSGTFYEQYF,TGTGCCAGCAGCTCCGGGACTTTCTACGAGCAGTACTTC,NA,TRBJ2-7,NA,TRBV28
CASSTAGRGEPDAFF,TGTGCCAGCAGCACCGCCGGCAGGGGCGAGCCTGATGCTTTCTTT,NA,TRBJ1-1,NA,TRBV7-9
CAISAFSGQGANTEAFF,TGTGCCATCAGTGCATTCTCAGGACAGGGGGCGAACACTGAAGCTTTCTTT,few,TRBJ1-1,TRBD1,TRBV10-3
CASREDWKGYAYEQYF,TGTGCCAGCAGGGAAGACTGGAAGGGGTACGCCTACGAGCAGTACTTC,NA,TRBJ2-7,NA,TRBV28
CSATRENPTDTQYF,TGCAGCGCCACGAGGGAGAACCCCACAGATACGCAGTATTTT,few,TRBJ2-3,NA,TRBV29-1
CASSRRDSSSYEQYF,TGTGCCAGCAGCCGGAGGGACTCGAGCTCCTACGAGCAGTACTTC,NA,TRBJ2-7,NA,TRBV7-2
CASSLGASSSTDTQYF,TGCGCCAGCAGCTTGGGTGCTAGCAGTAGCACAGATACGCAGTATTTT,once,TRBJ2-3,NA,TRBV5-1
CASSSTLNQPQHF,TGTGCCAGCAGCTCGACATTAAATCAGCCCCAGCATTTT,few,TRBJ1-5,NA,TRBV7-2
CASSSPRAWQFF,TGTGCCAGCAGCTCCCCGAGGGCGTGGCAGTTCTTC,NA,TRBJ2-1,NA,TRBV7-2
CASSLLGTGSTDTQYF,TGTGCCAGCAGTTTATTGGGGACAGGGAGCACAGATACGCAGTATTTT,few,TRBJ2-3,TRBD1,TRBV27
CASPSRPYQPQHF,TGTGCCAGCCCCTCGCGGCCCTATCAGCCCCAGCATTTT,NA,TRBJ1-5,NA,TRBV27
CASSGGGQGVETQYF,TGTGCCAGCAGCGGGGGGGGACAGGGTGTAGAGACCCAGTACTTC,few,TRBJ2-5,TRBD1,TRBV5-4
CASSRGVAGVYPYEQYF,TGTGCCAGCAGTCGAGGCGTAGCGGGAGTTTACCCCTACGAGCAGTACTTC,NA,TRBJ2-7,TRBD2,TRBV7-2
CASSITANYGYTF,TGTGCCAGCAGTATAACAGCTAACTATGGCTACACCTTC,NA,TRBJ1-2,NA,TRBV25-1
CASSLIASGGSLLDEQFF,TGTGCCAGCAGCCTCATCGCTAGCGGGGGGAGTTTATTAGATGAGCAGTTCTTC,few,TRBJ2-1,TRBD2,TRBV7-9
CASSGLSMNTEAFF,TGTGCCAGCAGTGGTTTGAGCATGAACACTGAAGCTTTCTTT,NA,TRBJ1-1,NA,TRBV2
CASSSRGSTGELFF,TGTGCCAGCAGCTCAAGGGGAAGCACCGGGGAGCTGTTTTTT,NA,TRBJ2-2,NA,TRBV11-3
CASTSQGARNTEAFF,TGTGCCAGCACCAGCCAGGGTGCGAGGAACACTGAAGCTTTCTTT,NA,TRBJ1-1,NA,TRBV2
CASSFGGTQETQYF,TGCGCCAGCAGCTTCGGGGGGACCCAAGAGACCCAGTACTTC,NA,TRBJ2-5,TRBD2,TRBV5-1
CASSRTVASTDTQYF,TGTGCCAGCAGTCGGACAGTTGCTAGCACAGATACGCAGTATTTT,few,TRBJ2-3,NA,TRBV6-5
CASSDSINSYGYTF,TGTGCCAGCAGTGACTCGATCAACAGCTATGGCTACACCTTC,NA,TRBJ1-2,NA,TRBV6-4
CASSPQTSLTDTQYF,TGTGCCAGCAGCCCGCAGACTAGCCTCACAGATACGCAGTATTTT,NA,TRBJ2-3,TRBD2,TRBV7-2
CASSQDVAASGRASYEQYF,TGCGCCAGCAGCCAAGATGTAGCGGCTAGCGGGAGGGCCAGCTACGAGCAGTACTTC,few,TRBJ2-7,TRBD2,TRBV4-1
CASSIYREEKLFF,TGTGCCAGTAGTATCTACAGGGAGGAAAAACTGTTTTTT,once,TRBJ1-4,NA,TRBV19
CASSLNYPAVANGYTF,TGTGCCAGCAGTTTAAATTATCCGGCAGTAGCTAATGGCTACACCTTC,once,TRBJ1-2,NA,TRBV27
CASSISQGLAGWETQYF,TGTGCCAGTAGTATATCCCAGGGACTAGCGGGATGGGAGACCCAGTACTTC,NA,TRBJ2-5,TRBD2,TRBV19
CASSRQGLAETQYF,TGTGCCAGCTCACGACAGGGTCTAGCAGAGACCCAGTACTTC,few,TRBJ2-5,TRBD1,TRBV18
CASSFTGGSGELFF,TGTGCCAGCAGCTTCACAGGGGGCTCCGGGGAGCTGTTTTTT,once,TRBJ2-2,TRBD1,TRBV7-7
CASNRIEPDTQYF,TGTGCCAGCAATAGAATTGAGCCAGATACGCAGTATTTT,NA,TRBJ2-3,NA,TRBV9
CAWSASGGSRETQYF,TGTGCCTGGAGTGCTAGCGGGGGAAGTAGAGAGACCCAGTACTTC,NA,TRBJ2-5,TRBD2,TRBV30
CASRDPAGSDTQYF,TGCGCCAGCAGGGACCCGGCGGGGTCAGATACGCAGTATTTT,NA,TRBJ2-3,NA,TRBV5-1
CASSASGGIPVQYF,TGTGCCAGTAGTGCTAGCGGGGGTATACCCGTGCAGTACTTC,once,TRBJ2-7,TRBD2,TRBV19
CASSLVSGEIAQYF,TGTGCCAGCAGCTTGGTATCCGGGGAGATTGCGCAGTATTTT,NA,TRBJ2-3,NA,TRBV7-9
CNRQETQYF,TGTAACAGGCAAGAGACCCAGTACTTC,few,TRBJ2-5,NA,TRBV21-1
CASSLGAGAAGYTF,TGTGCCAGCAGTTTAGGGGCAGGGGCCGCTGGCTACACCTTC,NA,TRBJ1-2,NA,TRBV28